These T cell receptor beta chains were read from a single sample in a study of T-cell memory formation after mild COVID-19. TCRdb re-called the 5' RACE reads with MiXCR, one entry per CDR3 protein. The sample contains 350,000 to 500,000 distinct CDR3 sequences, less than 25% of which appear only once. The source material was PBMCs or a T cell subset sorted from them (not recorded which). The source is an adult woman who had mild COVID-19 (a few samples of this study predate the infection). Cell type and time point are not known. CDR3s include the opening cysteine and the closing phenylalanine or tryptophan. The D gene is left open where the match is weak. Not every row has a clone size; where given, it reads once, few, many or a size class.

J	D	size	V	CDR3	DNA
TRBJ1-2	TRBD1	-	TRBV20-1	CSARETGGSNYGYTF	TGCAGTGCTAGAGAAACAGGGGGTAGTAACTATGGCTACACCTTC
TRBJ2-3	-	-	TRBV6-1	CASSDPDGRTDTQYF	TGTGCCAGCAGTGATCCGGACGGTCGCACAGATACGCAGTATTTT
TRBJ1-2	-	-	TRBV20-1	CSVRPPLTGTYGYTF	TGCAGTGTCAGACCACCTCTGACGGGCACTTATGGCTACACCTTC
TRBJ2-3	TRBD2	-	TRBV5-1	CASRAGSGTDTQYF	TGCGCCAGCAGAGCGGGGTCTGGCACAGATACGCAGTATTTT
TRBJ2-1	TRBD1	-	TRBV24-1	CATAATGTGVPGGNTEQFF	TGTGCCACGGCAGCAACCGGGACAGGGGTCCCCGGGGGAAACACTGAGCAGTTCTTC
TRBJ2-7	TRBD2	-	TRBV10-3	CAIGDREGRTEQYF	TGTGCCATCGGGGACCGGGAGGGCCGCACCGAGCAGTACTTC
TRBJ1-5	TRBD1	few	TRBV5-1	CASGYRGSNQPQHF	TGCGCCAGCGGCTACAGGGGTAGCAATCAGCCCCAGCATTTT
TRBJ2-2	TRBD2	-	TRBV30	CAWSQRGTGELFF	TGTGCCTGGAGTCAGCGGGGTACCGGGGAGCTGTTTTTT
TRBJ2-7	-	few	TRBV14	CASAGFSYEQYF	TGTGCCAGCGCGGGTTTCTCCTACGAGCAGTACTTC
TRBJ2-7	TRBD1	-	TRBV27	CASGQGGEQYF	TGTGCCAGCGGACAGGGAGGCGAGCAGTACTTC
TRBJ2-1	-	once	TRBV24-1	CATSDSGDGINEQFF	TGTGCCACCAGTGATTCAGGGGATGGAATCAATGAGCAGTTCTTC
TRBJ2-3	TRBD1	few	TRBV20-1	CSASDRVGTDTQYF	TGCAGTGCATCCGACAGGGTCGGGACAGATACGCAGTATTTT
TRBJ1-2	-	few	TRBV7-2	CASSRNHLGGYTF	TGTGCCAGCAGCCGTAACCACCTCGGGGGCTACACCTTC
TRBJ2-1	-	few	TRBV7-3	CASSLTENNEQFF	TGTGCCAGCAGCTTAACGGAGAACAATGAGCAGTTCTTC
TRBJ2-3	-	-	TRBV5-1	CASSLGTHSDTQYF	TGCGCCAGCAGCCTAGGGACTCACTCAGATACGCAGTATTTT
TRBJ1-1	TRBD1	-	TRBV15	CATSRDRGVSEAFF	TGTGCCACCAGCAGGGACAGGGGAGTATCTGAAGCTTTCTTT
TRBJ2-3	-	few	TRBV5-1	CASSLSGGNTDTQYF	TGCGCCAGCAGCCTATCAGGGGGGAACACAGATACGCAGTATTTT
TRBJ2-5	TRBD2	-	TRBV6-5	CASSYPVVGLAGETWTQYF	TGTGCCAGCAGTTATCCTGTGGTAGGACTAGCGGGGGAAACTTGGACCCAGTACTTC
TRBJ1-4	TRBD1	few	TRBV14	CASSQDRGTGKLFF	TGTGCCAGCAGCCAAGATCGAGGGACAGGGAAACTGTTTTTT
TRBJ1-2	TRBD1	few	TRBV25-1	CASSPGQGVLVNGYTF	TGTGCCAGCAGCCCGGGACAGGGGGTTTTGGTAAATGGCTACACCTTC
TRBJ2-7	TRBD1	-	TRBV7-8	CASSLRDRGQYF	TGTGCCAGCAGCTTGCGGGACAGGGGGCAGTACTTC
TRBJ1-5	-	-	TRBV18	CASSLLTGGNQPQHF	TGTGCCAGCTCACTGTTGACCGGGGGCAATCAGCCCCAGCATTTT
TRBJ2-3	TRBD2	-	TRBV27	CASRGREWADTQYF	TGTGCCAGCAGGGGGCGGGAGTGGGCAGATACGCAGTATTTT
TRBJ1-4	-	-	TRBV15	CATSLGRNEKLFF	TGTGCCACCAGCCTGGGTCGAAATGAAAAACTGTTTTTT
TRBJ2-1	-	-	TRBV6-2/TRBV6-3	CASSYTSRGNEQFF	TGTGCCAGCAGTTATACTAGCAGGGGCAATGAGCAGTTCTTC
TRBJ2-5	-	few	TRBV5-6	CASSLAQPRETQYF	TGTGCCAGCAGCCTCGCTCAGCCGCGGGAGACCCAGTACTTC
TRBJ2-6	-	-	TRBV20-1	CSMSSGANVLTF	TGCAGTATGAGTTCTGGGGCCAACGTCCTGACTTTC
TRBJ2-1	-	-	TRBV14	CASSWVGSSYNEQFF	TGTGCCAGCAGCTGGGTGGGGAGCTCCTACAATGAGCAGTTCTTC
TRBJ2-3	TRBD1	few	TRBV4-3	CASRERWGTGADTQYF	TGCGCCAGCAGAGAAAGATGGGGGACAGGGGCAGATACGCAGTATTTT
TRBJ2-3	TRBD1	few	TRBV5-8	CASSSGTGITDTQYF	TGTGCCAGCAGCTCCGGGACAGGGATCACAGATACGCAGTATTTT
TRBJ2-3	-	-	TRBV9	CASSVAGRAADTQYF	TGTGCCAGCAGCGTAGCCGGCAGGGCGGCAGATACGCAGTATTTT
TRBJ2-7	-	few	TRBV15	CATSRDNGDSYEQYF	TGTGCCACCAGCAGAGATAATGGGGACTCCTACGAGCAGTACTTC
TRBJ1-1	-	-	TRBV30	CALRSPMENTEVFF	TGTGCCTTAAGAAGCCCGATGGAGAACACTGAAGTTTTCTTT
TRBJ2-5	-	-	TRBV12-3/TRBV12-4	CASSLGPGSEETQYF	TGTGCCAGCAGCTTGGGACCGGGATCAGAAGAGACCCAGTACTTC
TRBJ2-3	-	-	TRBV29-1	CSVGSTDTQYF	TGCAGCGTCGGGAGCACAGATACGCAGTATTTT
TRBJ2-1	TRBD1	-	TRBV10-3	CAISGDRGRYEQFF	TGTGCCATCAGCGGGGACAGGGGGCGATATGAGCAGTTCTTC
TRBJ1-2	TRBD1	few	TRBV20-1	CSAPVPGGQTPYNYGYTF	TGCAGTGCGCCAGTCCCTGGGGGACAGACTCCCTATAACTATGGCTACACCTTC
TRBJ2-3	TRBD2	few	TRBV4-2	CASSQDNPAGGGDTQYF	TGTGCCAGCAGCCAAGATAATCCAGCGGGGGGTGGAGATACGCAGTATTTT
TRBJ2-1	-	-	TRBV12-3/TRBV12-4	CASSRPGSYNEQFF	TGTGCCAGCAGCCGACCTGGCTCCTACAATGAGCAGTTCTTC
TRBJ1-1	TRBD1	few	TRBV7-9	CASSLAPGQLNTEAFF	TGTGCCAGCAGCTTAGCCCCGGGACAGCTTAACACTGAAGCTTTCTTT
TRBJ1-2	TRBD1	-	TRBV20-1	CSAPLTGGYGYTF	TGCAGTGCGCCTCTGACAGGGGGCTATGGCTACACCTTC
TRBJ2-2	-	few	TRBV12-3/TRBV12-4	CAWAGRSGELFF	TGTGCCTGGGCGGGAAGGTCCGGGGAGCTGTTTTTT
TRBJ2-7	-	-	TRBV15	CATSRDLDFGYEQYF	TGTGCCACCAGCAGAGATTTGGATTTCGGTTACGAGCAGTACTTC
TRBJ1-6	-	-	TRBV7-6	CASSKGLLGDSPLHF	TGTGCCAGCAGCAAGGGACTCCTTGGAGATTCACCCCTCCACTTT
TRBJ2-1	TRBD2	-	TRBV7-9	CASSTSGGAYNEQFF	TGTGCCAGCAGCACAAGCGGGGGGGCCTACAATGAGCAGTTCTTC